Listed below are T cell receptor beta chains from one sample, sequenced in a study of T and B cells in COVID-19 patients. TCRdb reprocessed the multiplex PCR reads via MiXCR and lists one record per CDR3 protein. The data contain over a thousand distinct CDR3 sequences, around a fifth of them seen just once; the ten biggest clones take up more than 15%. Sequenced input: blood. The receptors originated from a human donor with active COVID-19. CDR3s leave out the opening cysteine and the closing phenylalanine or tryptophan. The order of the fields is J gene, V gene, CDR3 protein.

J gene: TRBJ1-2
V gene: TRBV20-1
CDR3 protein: SARVATLYGYT

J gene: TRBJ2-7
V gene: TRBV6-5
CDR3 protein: ASRSPGGQQY

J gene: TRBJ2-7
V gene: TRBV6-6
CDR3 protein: ASSTWTSEYEQY

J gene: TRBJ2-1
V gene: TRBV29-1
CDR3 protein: SVDPGLAVFYNEQF

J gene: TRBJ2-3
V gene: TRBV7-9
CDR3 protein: ASSLPGLAGLNTQY

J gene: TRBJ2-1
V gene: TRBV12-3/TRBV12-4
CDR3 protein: ASSFNEQF

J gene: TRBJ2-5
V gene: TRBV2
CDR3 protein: ASSLLEIEETQY

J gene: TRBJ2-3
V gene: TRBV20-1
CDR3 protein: SARDGRAQY

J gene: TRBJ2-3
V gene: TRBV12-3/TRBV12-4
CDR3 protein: ASSFKGLGAPGDTQY

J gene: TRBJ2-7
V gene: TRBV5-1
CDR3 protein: ASSPRDRGRGQY

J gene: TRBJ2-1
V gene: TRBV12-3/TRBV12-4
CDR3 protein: ASRAGTGAQSRF

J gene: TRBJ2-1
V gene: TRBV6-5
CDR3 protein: ASSRELRGRVNEQF

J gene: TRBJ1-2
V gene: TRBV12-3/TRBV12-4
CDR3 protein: ASSPVSNYGYT

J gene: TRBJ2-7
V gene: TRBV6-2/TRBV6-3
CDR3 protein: ASSYSIRPPGAYTSHYEQY

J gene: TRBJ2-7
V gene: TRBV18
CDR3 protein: ASSPGTGPTYEQY

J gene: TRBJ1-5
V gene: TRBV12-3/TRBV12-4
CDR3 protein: ASSLYVNQPQH

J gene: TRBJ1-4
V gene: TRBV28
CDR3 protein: ASTSTGGPTNEKLF

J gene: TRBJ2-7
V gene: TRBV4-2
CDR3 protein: ASSQTGGAEQY

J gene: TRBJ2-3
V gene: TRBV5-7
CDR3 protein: ASSLPGQVTDTQY

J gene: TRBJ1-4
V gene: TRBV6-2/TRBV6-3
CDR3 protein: ASRPIDSNEKLF

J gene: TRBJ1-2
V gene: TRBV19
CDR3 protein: ASSIDRGQQGYT

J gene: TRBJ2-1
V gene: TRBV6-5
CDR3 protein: ASSYQQDYYNEQF

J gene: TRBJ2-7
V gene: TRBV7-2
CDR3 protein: ASSLVGQGTYEQY

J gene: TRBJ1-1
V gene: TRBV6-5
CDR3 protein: ASTTRGQNTEAF

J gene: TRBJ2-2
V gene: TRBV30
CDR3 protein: AWSVTGGGGELF

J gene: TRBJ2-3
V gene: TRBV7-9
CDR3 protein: ASSRSGIGTDTQY

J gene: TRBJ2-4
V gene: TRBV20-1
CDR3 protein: SASILSIAKNIQY

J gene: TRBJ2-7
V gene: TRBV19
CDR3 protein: ASTSYLAGDEQY

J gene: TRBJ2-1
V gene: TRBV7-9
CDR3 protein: ASSSEAGLAGPLGNEQF

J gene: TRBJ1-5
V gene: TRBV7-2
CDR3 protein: ASSFDRDQPQH

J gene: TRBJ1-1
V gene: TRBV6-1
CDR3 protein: ANGVKGNTEAF

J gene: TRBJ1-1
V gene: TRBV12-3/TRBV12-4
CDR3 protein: ASSSSLGEAF

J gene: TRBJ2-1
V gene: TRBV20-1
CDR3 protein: SASGGSSYNEQF

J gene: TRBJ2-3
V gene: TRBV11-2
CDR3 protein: ASSFKTSGRTGDTQY

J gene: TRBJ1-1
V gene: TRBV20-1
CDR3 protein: SADSIQVGVMNTEAF

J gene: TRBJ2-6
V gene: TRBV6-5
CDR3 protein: ASRFWMDSTFSGANVLT

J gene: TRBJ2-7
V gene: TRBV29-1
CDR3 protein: SVERGGGSGEQY

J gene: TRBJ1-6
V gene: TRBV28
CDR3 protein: ASGQGWSPLH

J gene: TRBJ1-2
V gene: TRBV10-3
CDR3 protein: ATGVGKDEGYT

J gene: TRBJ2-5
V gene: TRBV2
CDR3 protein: ASSRGHQETQY

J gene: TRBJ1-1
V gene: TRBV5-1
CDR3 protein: ASSPGTEAF

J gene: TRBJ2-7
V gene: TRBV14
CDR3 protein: ASSPAQGISSYEQY

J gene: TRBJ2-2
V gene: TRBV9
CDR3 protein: ASNPDPYTGELF

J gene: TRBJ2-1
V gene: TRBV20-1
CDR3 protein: SARANGSPINEQF

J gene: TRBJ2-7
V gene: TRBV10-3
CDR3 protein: AISGGDRVNYEQY

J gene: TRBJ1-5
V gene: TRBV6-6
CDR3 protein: ASSYSGPDDKQH

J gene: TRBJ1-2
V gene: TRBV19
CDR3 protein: ASSMFRGNNYGYT

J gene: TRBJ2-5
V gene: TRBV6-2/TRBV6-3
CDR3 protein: ASSYGETQY

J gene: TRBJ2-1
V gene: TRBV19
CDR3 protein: ASRKRGAGEGEQF

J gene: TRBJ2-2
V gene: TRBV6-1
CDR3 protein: ASSPGLRNTGELF

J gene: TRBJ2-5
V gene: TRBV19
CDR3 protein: ASSPGQGGPGETQY

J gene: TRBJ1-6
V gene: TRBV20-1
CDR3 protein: SADTGSSYNSPLH

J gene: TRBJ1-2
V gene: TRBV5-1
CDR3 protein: ASSLVGIEGYT

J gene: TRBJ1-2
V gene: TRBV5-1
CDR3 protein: ASSVGQGSNYGYT